The next 10 T cell receptor beta chains were all read from a single sample in a study of a mutant IDH1 vaccine in newly diagnosed glioma (dated by TCRdb to about 2021). Library construction relied on the immunoSEQ multiplex PCR assay. Sourced from immuneACCESS, this table was stored by TCRdb with only in-frame sequences that have V and J called. A share of the clones is absent; for the studies checked, an unresolved V gene accounts for under half, and the remainder has no known explanation. For this sample there are 75,000 to 85,000 clones; around 90% appear just once. The top ten constitute under 0.6% of the sample. These receptors have no known antigen. The time point label, as the study defines it: week 5, during vaccination. Each vaccine dose was 300 ug of a 20-mer mutant IDH1 peptide in Montanide, given subcutaneously with topical imiquimod. Sequencing was performed on PBMCs, taken from a glioma patient whose treatment included an IDH1 peptide vaccine. These receptors were taken from a woman aged 45-65 years with glioma.

This clone showed up just a few times. The genes are TRBV13 and TRBJ2-2; possibly TRBD2 for D (6 bases). The germline V gene has CDR1 PRHDT and CDR2 FYEKMQ (reference sequence). This CDR3 contains 16 residues. Between the trimmed V and J ends, which lost 1 base and 6 bases, there was a span of 15 bases. Here the CDR3 reads CASSLDFSGDSGELFF. The CDR3 nucleotides read TGTGCCAGCAGCTTAGACTTTTCTGGGGACTCCGGGGAGCTGTTTTTT.

The chain couples TRBV19 to TRBJ2-2, with TRBD1 identical over 7 bases. This CDR3 region has 15 residues. Trimming took 5 bases from V and 2 from J; bases not matched to a gene: 5. The germline V gene has CDR1 LNHDA and CDR2 SQIVND (reference sequence). CDR3 in DNA: TGTGCCAGTAGTCCCGGGACAGCCAACACCGGGGAGCTGTTTTTT. Residues: CASSPGTANTGELFF.

This sequence joins TRBV5-1 and TRBJ1-1; a possible D gene is TRBD1 (6 bases). V was clipped by 0 bases and J by 4 bases, with 10 bases between them. Germline loops: CDR1 SGHRS, CDR2 YFSETQ. CDR3 size: 14 residues. The CDR3 is CASSLEGVSTEAFF. Written as DNA, the CDR3 is TGCGCCAGCAGCTTGGAGGGGGTGAGCACTGAAGCTTTCTTT.

The chain combines TRBV11-3 with TRBJ1-1; TRBD1 agrees at 7 bases. Unmatched junction bases numbered 5, after V lost 4 bases and J lost 3 bases. The CDR3 contains 14 residues. From germline, CDR1 is SGHNT and CDR2 YENEEA. CDR3 sequence (DNA): TGTGCCAGCAGCTACTCCAGGGGGGACACTGAAGCTTTCTTT. Translating gives CASSYSRGDTEAFF.

J is TRBJ2-2 and V is TRBV6-1; D ambiguous. V was trimmed by 4 bases and J by 3 bases, leaving 9 bases between them. Germline loops: CDR1 MNHNS, CDR2 SASEGT. This CDR3 region has 14 residues. The CDR3 sequence: CASSGEPDTGELFF. CDR3 sequence (DNA): TGTGCCAGCAGTGGGGAACCCGACACCGGGGAGCTGTTTTTT.

V usage is TRBV4-2 and J usage is TRBJ2-1; 9 nucleotides agree with TRBD2. The germline gives CDR1 LGHNA, CDR2 YNFKEQ. This CDR3 comprises 16 residues. Trimming took 2 bases from V and 4 from J; bases not matched to a gene: 6. CDR3 region: CASSQRASGVYNEQFF. CDR3 in DNA: TGTGCCAGCAGCCAAAGGGCTAGCGGGGTATACAATGAGCAGTTCTTC.

This clone has a single count. The V gene is TRBV28, the J gene TRBJ2-1; D ambiguous. There are 15 residues in the CDR3. V was clipped by 2 bases and J by 8 bases, with 16 bases between them. Germline CDR1 reads MDHEN; CDR2 reads SYDVKM. DNA for the CDR3: TGTGCCAGCAGTTTAGGTACTACCCACATAGATGAGCAGTTCTTC. This translates into CASSLGTTHIDEQFF.

The J gene is TRBJ1-3, the V gene TRBV30; D is undetermined. Trimming took 0 bases from V and 4 from J, leaving 10 bases between them. There are 14 residues in the CDR3. CDR1 and CDR2 from the germline V gene are GTSNPN and SVGIG (reference sequence). The CDR3 DNA follows: TGTGCCTGGAGTGTCGAGCGATCGGGAAACACCATATATTTT. It translates to CAWSVERSGNTIYF.

CDR3 amino acids: CASSMTGHRTEAFF. CDR3 coding DNA: TGTGCCAGTAGTATGACAGGACATAGGACTGAAGCTTTCTTT. The rearrangement links TRBV19 to TRBJ1-1, with TRBD1 as a possible D gene (6 bases). Trimming cost V 3 bases and J 5 bases, with 13 bases left between them. The CDR3 has 14 residues. Germline values: CDR1 LNHDA, CDR2 SQIVND (reference sequence). The whole variable domain, filled in from reference TRBV19 and TRBJ1-1, reads DGGITQSPKYLFRKEGQNVTLSCEQNLNHDAMYWYRQDPGQGLRLIYYSQIVNDFQKGDIAEGYSVSREKKESFPLTVTSAQKNPTAFYLCASSMTGHRTEAFFGQGTRLTVV.

In this sample, this clone turned up once. The V and J genes are TRBV6-5 and TRBJ2-1; D ambiguous. The CDR3 consists of 15 residues. V lost 2 bases, J lost 4 bases, and 12 bases lay in between. Germline V gene lookup returns CDR1 MNHEY and CDR2 SVGAGI. The CDR3: CASSYRTSGYNEQFF. In DNA form, the CDR3 reads TGTGCCAGCAGTTACAGGACGAGTGGGTACAATGAGCAGTTCTTC.